These 3 T cell receptor beta chains came from one sample sequenced in a study of blood T cell repertoires in COVID-19. Here immunoSEQ multiplex PCR was the method, and the copy in TCRdb shows in-frame clones only, minus some. Of about 370,000 clones in the sample, roughly 86% were seen once. Sequenced input: peripheral blood. The receptors stem from a woman aged 25-40 years with COVID-19, enrolled during active disease.

V usage is TRBV11-1 and J usage is TRBJ1-1, with D unresolved. Germline CDR1 and CDR2: SGHAT and FQDESV (reference sequence). The germline V and J ends were trimmed by 3 bases and 5 bases, with 10 bases remaining between them. The CDR3 loop spans 13 amino acids. CDR3 region: CASSFEEATEAFF. DNA of the CDR3: TGTGCCAGCAGCTTTGAGGAGGCTACTGAAGCTTTCTTT.

The rearrangement joins TRBV19 to TRBJ2-2; maybe TRBD1 (5 bases). The germline V and J ends were trimmed by 3 bases and 0 bases, with 14 bases remaining between them. Germline CDR1 and CDR2: LNHDA and SQIVND (reference sequence). This CDR3 spans 17 amino acids. CDR3 region: CASSMNWGRANTGELFF. CDR3 coding DNA: TGTGCCAGTAGTATGAATTGGGGCAGGGCGAACACCGGGGAGCTGTTTTTT.

The V and J genes are TRBV2 and TRBJ2-5, with D possibly matching TRBD2 (6 bases). CDR1 SNHLY and CDR2 FYNNEI come from the germline V gene. Between the trimmed V and J ends, which lost 2 bases and 3 bases, there was a span of 22 bases. The length of the CDR3 is 18 residues. This CDR3 reads CASSEWTDSRDSKETQYF. CDR3 DNA sequence: TGTGCCAGCAGTGAATGGACGGACTCGCGGGATTCGAAAGAGACCCAGTACTTC. Looking up the rest from reference TRBV2 and TRBJ2-5 gives the full variable domain: EPEVTQTPSHQVTQMGQEVILRCVPISNHLYFYWYRQILGQKVEFLVSFYNNEISEKSEIFDDQFSVERPDGSNFTLKIRSTKLEDSAMYFCASSEWTDSRDSKETQYFGPGTRLLVL.